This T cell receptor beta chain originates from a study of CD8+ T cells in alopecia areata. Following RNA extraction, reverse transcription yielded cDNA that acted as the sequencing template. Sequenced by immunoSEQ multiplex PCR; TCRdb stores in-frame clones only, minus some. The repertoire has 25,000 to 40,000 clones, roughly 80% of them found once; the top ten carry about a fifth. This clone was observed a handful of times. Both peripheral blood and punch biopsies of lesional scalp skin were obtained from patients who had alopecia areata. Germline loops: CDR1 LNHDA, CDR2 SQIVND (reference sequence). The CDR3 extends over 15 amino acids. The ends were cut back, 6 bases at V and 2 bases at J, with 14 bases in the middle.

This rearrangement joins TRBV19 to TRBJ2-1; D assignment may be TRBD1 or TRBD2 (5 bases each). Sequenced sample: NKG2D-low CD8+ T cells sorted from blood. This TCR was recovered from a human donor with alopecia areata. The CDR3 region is CASSDPGTTYNEQFF. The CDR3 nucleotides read TGTGCCAGTAGCGATCCCGGGACGACCTACAATGAGCAGTTCTTC.